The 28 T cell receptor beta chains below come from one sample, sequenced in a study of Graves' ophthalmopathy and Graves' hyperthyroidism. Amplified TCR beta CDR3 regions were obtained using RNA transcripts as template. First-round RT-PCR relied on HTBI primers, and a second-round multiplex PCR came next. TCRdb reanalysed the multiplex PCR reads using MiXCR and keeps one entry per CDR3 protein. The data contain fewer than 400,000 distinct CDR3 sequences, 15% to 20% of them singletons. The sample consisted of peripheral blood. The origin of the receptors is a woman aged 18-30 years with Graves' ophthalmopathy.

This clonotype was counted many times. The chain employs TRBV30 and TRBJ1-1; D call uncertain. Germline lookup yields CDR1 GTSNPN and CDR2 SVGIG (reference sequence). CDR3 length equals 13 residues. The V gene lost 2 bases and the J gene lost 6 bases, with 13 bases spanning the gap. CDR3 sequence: CAWSRAGWAEAFF. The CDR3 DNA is TGTGCCTGGAGTAGGGCGGGGTGGGCTGAAGCTTTCTTT.

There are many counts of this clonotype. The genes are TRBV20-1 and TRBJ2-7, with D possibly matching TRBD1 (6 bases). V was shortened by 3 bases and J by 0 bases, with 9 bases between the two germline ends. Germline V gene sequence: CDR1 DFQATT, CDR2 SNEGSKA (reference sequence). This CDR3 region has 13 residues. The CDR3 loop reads CSASDRSSYEQYF. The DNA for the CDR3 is TGCAGTGCTAGCGACAGGAGCTCCTACGAGCAGTACTTC.

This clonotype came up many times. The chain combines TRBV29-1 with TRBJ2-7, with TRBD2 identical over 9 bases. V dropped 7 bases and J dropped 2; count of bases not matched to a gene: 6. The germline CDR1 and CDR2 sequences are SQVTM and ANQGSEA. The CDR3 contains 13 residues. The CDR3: CSAAGLATYEQYF. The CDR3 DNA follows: TGCAGCGCCGCGGGACTAGCTACCTACGAGCAGTACTTC.

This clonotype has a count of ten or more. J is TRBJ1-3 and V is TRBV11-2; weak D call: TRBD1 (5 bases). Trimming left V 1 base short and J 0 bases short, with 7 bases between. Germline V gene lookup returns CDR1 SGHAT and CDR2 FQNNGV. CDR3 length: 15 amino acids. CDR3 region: CASSLGRGSGNTIYF. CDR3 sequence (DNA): TGTGCCAGCAGCTTAGGGAGGGGCTCTGGAAACACCATATATTTT.

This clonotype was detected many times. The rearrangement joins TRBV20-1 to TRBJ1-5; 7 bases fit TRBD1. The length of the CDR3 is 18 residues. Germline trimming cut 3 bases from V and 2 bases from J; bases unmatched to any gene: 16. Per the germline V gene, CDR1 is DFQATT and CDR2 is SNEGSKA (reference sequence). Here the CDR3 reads CSARGYGRGNRGNQPQHF. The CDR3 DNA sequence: TGCAGTGCTAGGGGGTACGGCAGGGGGAATCGAGGCAATCAGCCCCAGCATTTT.

CDR3 protein: CASSLSGVYNEQFF. Written as DNA, the CDR3 is TGTGCCAGCAGTCTTTCGGGAGTTTACAATGAGCAGTTCTTC. The chain couples TRBV27 to TRBJ2-1, with a possible D match to TRBD2 (6 bases). Germline CDR1 reads MNHEY; CDR2 reads SMNVEV (reference sequence). CDR3 size: 14 residues. V was pared by 5 bases and J by 4 bases, with 12 bases between.

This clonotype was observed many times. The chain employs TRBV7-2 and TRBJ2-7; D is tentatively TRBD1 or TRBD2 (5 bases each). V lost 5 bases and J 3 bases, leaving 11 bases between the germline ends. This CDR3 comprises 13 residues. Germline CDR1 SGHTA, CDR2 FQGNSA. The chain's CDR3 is CASSPGPNYEQYF. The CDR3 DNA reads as TGTGCCAGCAGCCCGGGACCAAACTACGAGCAGTACTTC.

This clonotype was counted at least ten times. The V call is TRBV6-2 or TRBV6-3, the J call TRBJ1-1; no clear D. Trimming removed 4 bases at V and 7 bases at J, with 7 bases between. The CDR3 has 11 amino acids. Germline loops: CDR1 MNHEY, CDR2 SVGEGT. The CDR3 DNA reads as TGTGCCAGCAGTTGGCTTCTTGAAGCTTTCTTT. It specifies CASSWLLEAFF.

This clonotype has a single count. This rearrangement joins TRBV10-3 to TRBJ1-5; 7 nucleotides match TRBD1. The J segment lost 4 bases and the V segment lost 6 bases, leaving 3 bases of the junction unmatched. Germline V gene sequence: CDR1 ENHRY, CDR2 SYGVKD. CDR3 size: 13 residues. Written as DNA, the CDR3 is TGTGCCATCAGCCGGGACAGTAATCAGCCCCAGCATTTT. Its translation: CAISRDSNQPQHF.

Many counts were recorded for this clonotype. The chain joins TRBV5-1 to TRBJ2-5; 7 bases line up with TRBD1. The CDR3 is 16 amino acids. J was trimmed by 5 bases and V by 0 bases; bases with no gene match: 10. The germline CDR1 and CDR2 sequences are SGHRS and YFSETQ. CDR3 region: CASSLGAGGVRETQYF. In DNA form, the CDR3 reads TGCGCCAGCAGCTTGGGGGCAGGGGGTGTCCGGGAGACCCAGTACTTC.

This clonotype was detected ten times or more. The CDR3 loop reads CAWDKGGDNSPLHF. CDR3 DNA: TGTGCCTGGGATAAGGGAGGGGACAATTCACCCCTCCACTTT. The V gene is TRBV30, the J gene TRBJ1-6; D perhaps matches TRBD1 (5 bases). The CDR3 is made up of 14 amino acids. V gave up 5 bases and J gave up 7 bases, with 15 bases separating them. CDR1 and CDR2 (germline): GTSNPN, SVGIG (reference sequence).

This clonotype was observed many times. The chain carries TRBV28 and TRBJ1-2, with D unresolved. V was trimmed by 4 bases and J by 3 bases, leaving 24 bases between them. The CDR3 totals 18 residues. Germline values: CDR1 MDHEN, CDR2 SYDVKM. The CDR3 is CASSSSITPVGGYYGYTF. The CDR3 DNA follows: TGTGCCAGCAGTTCTTCAATCACCCCGGTTGGTGGTTACTATGGCTACACCTTC.

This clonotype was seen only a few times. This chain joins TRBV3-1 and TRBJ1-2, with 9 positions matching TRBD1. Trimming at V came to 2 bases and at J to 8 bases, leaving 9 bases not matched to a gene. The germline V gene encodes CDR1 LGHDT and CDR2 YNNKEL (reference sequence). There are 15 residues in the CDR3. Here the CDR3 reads CASSQTQGQGGGYTF. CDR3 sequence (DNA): TGTGCCAGCAGCCAAACCCAGGGACAGGGTGGAGGCTACACCTTC.

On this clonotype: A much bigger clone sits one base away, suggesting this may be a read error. CDR3 DNA: TGTGCCAGCAGTCCAAACCCCTACGGGGAACTAAAAAACGAGCAGTACTTC. Protein: CASSPNPYGELKNEQYF. The rearrangement joins TRBV27 to TRBJ2-7; TRBD2 might be the D (5 bases). V was cut by 5 bases and J by 5 bases, with 25 bases left in between. Germline V gene sequence: CDR1 MNHEY, CDR2 SMNVEV (reference sequence). CDR3 length: 17 amino acids.

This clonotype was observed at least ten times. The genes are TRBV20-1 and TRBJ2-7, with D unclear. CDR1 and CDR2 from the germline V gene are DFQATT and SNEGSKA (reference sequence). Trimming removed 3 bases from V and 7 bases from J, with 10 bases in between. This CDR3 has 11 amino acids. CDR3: CSASLWGEQYF. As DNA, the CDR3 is TGCAGTGCTAGCCTATGGGGTGAGCAGTACTTC.

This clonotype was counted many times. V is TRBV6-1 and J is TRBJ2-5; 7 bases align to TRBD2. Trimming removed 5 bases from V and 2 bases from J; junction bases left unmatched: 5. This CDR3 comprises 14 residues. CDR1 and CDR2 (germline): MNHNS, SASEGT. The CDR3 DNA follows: TGTGCCAGCAGTATAGCGGGCTTACAAGAGACCCAGTACTTC. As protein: CASSIAGLQETQYF.

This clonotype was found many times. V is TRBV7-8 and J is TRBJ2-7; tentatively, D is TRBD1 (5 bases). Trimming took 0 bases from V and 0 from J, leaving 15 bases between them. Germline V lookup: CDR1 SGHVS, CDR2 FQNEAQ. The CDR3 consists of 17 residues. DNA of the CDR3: TGTGCCAGCAGCTTAGCGGTCATAGGGGCCCCCTCCTACGAGCAGTACTTC. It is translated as CASSLAVIGAPSYEQYF.

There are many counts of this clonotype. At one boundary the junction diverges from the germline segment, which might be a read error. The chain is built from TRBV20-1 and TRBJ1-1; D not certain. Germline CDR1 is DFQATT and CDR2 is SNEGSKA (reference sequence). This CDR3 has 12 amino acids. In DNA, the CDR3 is TGCAGTGCTAGAGGTACGGGAACTGAATCTTTCTTT. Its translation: CSARGTGTESFF.

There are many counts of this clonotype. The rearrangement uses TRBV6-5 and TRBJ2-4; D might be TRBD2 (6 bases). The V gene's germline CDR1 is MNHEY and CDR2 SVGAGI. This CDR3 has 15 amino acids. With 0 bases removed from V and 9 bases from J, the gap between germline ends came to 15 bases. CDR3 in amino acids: CASSYSKLGGAIQYF. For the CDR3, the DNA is TGTGCCAGCAGTTACTCAAAACTCGGGGGAGCCATTCAGTACTTC.

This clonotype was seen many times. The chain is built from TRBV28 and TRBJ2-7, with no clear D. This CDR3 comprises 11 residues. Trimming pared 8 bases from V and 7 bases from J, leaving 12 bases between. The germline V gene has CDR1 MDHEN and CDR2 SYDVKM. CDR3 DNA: TGTGCCAGCTGGGGTAACGGTGAGCAGTACTTC. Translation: CASWGNGEQYF.

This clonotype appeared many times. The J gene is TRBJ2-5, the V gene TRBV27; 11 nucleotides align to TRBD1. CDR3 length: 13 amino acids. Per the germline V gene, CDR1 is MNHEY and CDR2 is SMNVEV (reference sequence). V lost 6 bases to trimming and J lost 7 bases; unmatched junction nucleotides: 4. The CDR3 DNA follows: TGTGCCAGCAGAAGGGACAGGGGGGGGACCCAGTACTTC. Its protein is CASRRDRGGTQYF.

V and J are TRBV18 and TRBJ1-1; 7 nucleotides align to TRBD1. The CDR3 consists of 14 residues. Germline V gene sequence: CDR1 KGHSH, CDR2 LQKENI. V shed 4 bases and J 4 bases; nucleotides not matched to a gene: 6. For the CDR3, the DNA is TGTGCCAGCTCACTAGGACAGGTGGGCACTGAAGCTTTCTTT. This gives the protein CASSLGQVGTEAFF.

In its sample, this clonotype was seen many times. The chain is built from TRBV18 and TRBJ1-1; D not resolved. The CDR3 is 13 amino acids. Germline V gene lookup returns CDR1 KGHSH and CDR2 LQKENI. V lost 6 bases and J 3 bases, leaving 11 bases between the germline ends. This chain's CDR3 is CASSPFTDTEAFF. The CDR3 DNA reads TGTGCCAGCTCCCCTTTTACAGACACTGAAGCTTTCTTT.

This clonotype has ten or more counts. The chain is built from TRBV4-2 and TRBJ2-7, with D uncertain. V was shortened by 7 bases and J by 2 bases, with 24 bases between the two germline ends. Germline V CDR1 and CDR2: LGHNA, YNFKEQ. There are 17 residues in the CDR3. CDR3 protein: CASIDRVAPDVAYEQYF. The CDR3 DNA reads TGTGCCAGCATCGACCGAGTGGCCCCCGACGTCGCCTACGAGCAGTACTTC.

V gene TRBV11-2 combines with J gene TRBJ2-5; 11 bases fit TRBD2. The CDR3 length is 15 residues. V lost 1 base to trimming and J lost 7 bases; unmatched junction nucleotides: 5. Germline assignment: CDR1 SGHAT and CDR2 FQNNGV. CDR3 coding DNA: TGTGCCAGCAGCTTAGTAGCGGGAGGGCGAGGGACCCAGTACTTC. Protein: CASSLVAGGRGTQYF.

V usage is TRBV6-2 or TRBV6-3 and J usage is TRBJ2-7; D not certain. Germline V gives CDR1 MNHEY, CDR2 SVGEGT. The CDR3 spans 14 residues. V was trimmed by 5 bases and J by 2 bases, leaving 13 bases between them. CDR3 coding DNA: TGTGCCAGCAGTGCCGGCGATCCGACCTACGAGCAGTACTTC. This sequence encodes CASSAGDPTYEQYF.

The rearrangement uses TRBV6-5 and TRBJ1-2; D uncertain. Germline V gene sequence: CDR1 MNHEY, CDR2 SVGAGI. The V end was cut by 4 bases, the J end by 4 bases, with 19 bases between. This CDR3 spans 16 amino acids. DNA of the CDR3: TGTGCCAGCAGTTCCGTCGAACGGCTACGACGCTATGGCTACACCTTC. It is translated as CASSSVERLRRYGYTF.

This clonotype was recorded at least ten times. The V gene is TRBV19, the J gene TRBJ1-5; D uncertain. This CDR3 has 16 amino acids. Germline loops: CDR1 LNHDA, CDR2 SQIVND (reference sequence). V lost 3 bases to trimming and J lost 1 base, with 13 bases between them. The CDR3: CASSMRFRGSNQPQHF. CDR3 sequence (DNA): TGTGCCAGTAGTATGCGGTTTCGGGGAAGCAATCAGCCCCAGCATTTT. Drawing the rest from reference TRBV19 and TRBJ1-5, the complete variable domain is DGGITQSPKYLFRKEGQNVTLSCEQNLNHDAMYWYRQDPGQGLRLIYYSQIVNDFQKGDIAEGYSVSREKKESFPLTVTSAQKNPTAFYLCASSMRFRGSNQPQHFGDGTRLSIL.